This T cell receptor (beta chain) was recovered during a study of blood T cell repertoires in COVID-19. Overall study: Some COVID-19 samples were acute and others convalescent; all came from the United States, Italy and Spain.

Measured with immunoSEQ multiplex PCR; TCRdb has only the in-frame clones, and not every one. Of roughly 380,000 clones listed, roughly 87% were seen once; the top ten hold 3%. Assignment of participants to cohorts was predicated upon participant-reported clinical history. Two consecutive negative NP/OP PCR tests, clearance, or resolved symptoms defined Cohort 3 recovery. Trimming shortened V by 7 bases and J by 3 bases, and 9 bases separated the two germline ends. The CDR3 runs to 12 residues. The germline V gene has CDR1 SNHLY and CDR2 FYNNEI. This clone was observed a handful of times. V is TRBV2 and J is TRBJ1-2; D ambiguous. Material for sequencing was PBMCs or T cells enriched from blood (not recorded which). The sequence came from a young woman who had recovered from COVID-19. CDR3 DNA: TGTGCCAGCAATAACAACGACTATGGCTACACCTTC. Amino acids: CASNNNDYGYTF.